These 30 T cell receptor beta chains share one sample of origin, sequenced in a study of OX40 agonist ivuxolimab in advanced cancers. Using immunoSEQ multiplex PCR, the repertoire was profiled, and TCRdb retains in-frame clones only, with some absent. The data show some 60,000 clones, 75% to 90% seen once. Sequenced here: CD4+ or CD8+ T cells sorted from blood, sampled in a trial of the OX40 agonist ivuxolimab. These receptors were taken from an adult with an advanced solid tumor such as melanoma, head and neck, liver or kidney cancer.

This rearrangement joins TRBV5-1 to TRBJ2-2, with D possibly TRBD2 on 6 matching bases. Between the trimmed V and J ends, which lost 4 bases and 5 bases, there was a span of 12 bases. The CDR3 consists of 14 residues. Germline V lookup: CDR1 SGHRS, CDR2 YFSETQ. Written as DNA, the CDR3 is TGCGCCAGCAGCCCGGGACGGGAGACCGGGGAGCTGTTTTTT. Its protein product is CASSPGRETGELFF.

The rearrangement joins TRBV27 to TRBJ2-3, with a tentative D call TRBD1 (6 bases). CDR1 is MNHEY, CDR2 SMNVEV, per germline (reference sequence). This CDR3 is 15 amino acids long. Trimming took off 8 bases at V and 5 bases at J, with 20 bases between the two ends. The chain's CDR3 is CASGHPGQVGDTQYF. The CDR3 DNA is TGTGCCAGCGGACACCCGGGACAAGTGGGAGATACGCAGTATTTT.

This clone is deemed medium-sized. CDR3 in amino acids: CASSQGITQSTIYF. CDR3 bases: TGTGCCAGCAGTCAGGGGATCACCCAGAGCACCATATATTTT. The chain employs TRBV2 and TRBJ1-3; perhaps TRBD1 as D (6 bases). Germline lookup yields CDR1 SNHLY and CDR2 FYNNEI. CDR3 length equals 14 residues. The V end was cut by 5 bases, the J end by 9 bases, with 17 bases between.

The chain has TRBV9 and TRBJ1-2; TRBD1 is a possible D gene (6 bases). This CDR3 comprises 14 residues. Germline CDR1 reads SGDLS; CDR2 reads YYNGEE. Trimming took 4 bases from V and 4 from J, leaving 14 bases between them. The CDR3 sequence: CASSPTTGSYGYTF. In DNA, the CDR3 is TGTGCCAGCAGCCCGACAACAGGGAGCTATGGCTACACCTTC.

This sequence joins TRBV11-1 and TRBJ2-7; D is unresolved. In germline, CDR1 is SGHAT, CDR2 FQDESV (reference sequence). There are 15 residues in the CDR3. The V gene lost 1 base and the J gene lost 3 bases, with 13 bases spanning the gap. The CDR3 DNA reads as TGTGCCAGCAGCTTAGGAAGGACCCAAAGCTACGAGCAGTACTTC. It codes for CASSLGRTQSYEQYF.

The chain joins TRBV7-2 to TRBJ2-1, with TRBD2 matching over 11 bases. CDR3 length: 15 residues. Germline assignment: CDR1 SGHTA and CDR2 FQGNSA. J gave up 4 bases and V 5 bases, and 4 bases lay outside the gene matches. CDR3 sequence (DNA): TGTGCCAGCAGCCCTAGCGGGGGGCTTTACAATGAGCAGTTCTTC. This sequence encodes CASSPSGGLYNEQFF.

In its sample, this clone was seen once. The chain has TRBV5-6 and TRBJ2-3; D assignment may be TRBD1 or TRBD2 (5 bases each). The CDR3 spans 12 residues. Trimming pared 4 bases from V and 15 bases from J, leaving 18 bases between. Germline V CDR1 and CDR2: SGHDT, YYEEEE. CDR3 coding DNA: TGTGCCAGCAGCAAAACCGGGACCCAGGACTATTTT. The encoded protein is CASSKTGTQDYF.

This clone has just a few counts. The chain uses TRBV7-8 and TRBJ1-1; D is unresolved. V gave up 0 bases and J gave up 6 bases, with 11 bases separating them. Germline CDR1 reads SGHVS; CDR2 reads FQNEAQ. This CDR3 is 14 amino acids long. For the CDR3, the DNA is TGTGCCAGCAGCTTAGCGGGAGGTAGCGCTGAAGCTTTCTTT. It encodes CASSLAGGSAEAFF.

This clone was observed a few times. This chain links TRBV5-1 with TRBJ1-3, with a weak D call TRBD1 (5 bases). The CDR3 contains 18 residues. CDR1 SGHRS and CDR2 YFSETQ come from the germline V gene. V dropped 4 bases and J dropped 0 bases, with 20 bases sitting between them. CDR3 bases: TGCGCCAGCAGCCCGACCCCCCCACAGGAGCTCTCTGGAAACACCATATATTTT. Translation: CASSPTPPQELSGNTIYF. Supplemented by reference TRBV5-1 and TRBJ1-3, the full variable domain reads KAGVTQTPRYLIKTRGQQVTLSCSPISGHRSVSWYQQTPGQGLQFLFEYFSETQRNKGNFPGRFSGRQFSNSRSEMNVSTLELGDSALYLCASSPTPPQELSGNTIYFGEGSWLTVV.

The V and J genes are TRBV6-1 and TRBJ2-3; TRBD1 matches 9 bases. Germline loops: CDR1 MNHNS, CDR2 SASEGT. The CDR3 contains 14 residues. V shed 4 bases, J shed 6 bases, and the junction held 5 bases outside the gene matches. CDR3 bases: TGTGCCAGCAGTGGGGGGACAGGGTTTGATACGCAGTATTTT. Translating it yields CASSGGTGFDTQYF.

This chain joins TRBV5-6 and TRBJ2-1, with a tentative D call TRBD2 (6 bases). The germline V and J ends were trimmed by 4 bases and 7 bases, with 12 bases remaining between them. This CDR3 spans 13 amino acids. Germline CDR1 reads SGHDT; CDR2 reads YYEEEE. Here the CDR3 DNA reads TGTGCCAGCAGCCGTGGGCGGGGAAATGAGCAGTTCTTC. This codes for CASSRGRGNEQFF. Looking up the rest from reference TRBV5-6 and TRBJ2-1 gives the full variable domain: DAGVTQSPTHLIKTRGQQVTLRCSPKSGHDTVSWYQQALGQGPQFIFQYYEEEERQRGNFPDRFSGHQFPNYSSELNVNALLLGDSALYLCASSRGRGNEQFFGPGTRLTVL.

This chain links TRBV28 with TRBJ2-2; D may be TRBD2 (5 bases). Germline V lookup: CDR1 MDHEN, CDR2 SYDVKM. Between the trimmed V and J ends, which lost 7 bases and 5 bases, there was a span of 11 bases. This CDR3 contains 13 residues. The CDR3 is CASKGVRTGELFF. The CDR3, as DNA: TGTGCCAGCAAGGGAGTCCGGACCGGGGAGCTGTTTTTT.

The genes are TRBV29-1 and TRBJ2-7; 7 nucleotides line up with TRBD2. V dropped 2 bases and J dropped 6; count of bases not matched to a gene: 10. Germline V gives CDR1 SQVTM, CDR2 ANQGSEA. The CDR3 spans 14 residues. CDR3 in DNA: TGCAGCGTTGAACCCGGTGGCTCGGGGGGCGAGCAGTACTTC. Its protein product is CSVEPGGSGGEQYF.

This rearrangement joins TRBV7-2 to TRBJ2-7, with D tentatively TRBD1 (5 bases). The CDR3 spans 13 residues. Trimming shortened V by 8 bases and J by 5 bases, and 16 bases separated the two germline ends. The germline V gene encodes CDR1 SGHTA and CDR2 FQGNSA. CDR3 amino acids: CASGAHPRNEQYF. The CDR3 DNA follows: TGTGCCAGCGGGGCTCACCCTAGGAACGAGCAGTACTTC.

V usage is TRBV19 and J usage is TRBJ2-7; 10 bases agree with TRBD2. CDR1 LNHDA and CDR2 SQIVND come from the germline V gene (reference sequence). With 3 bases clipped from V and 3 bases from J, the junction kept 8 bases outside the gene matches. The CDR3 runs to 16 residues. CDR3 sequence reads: CASSMVGGTSDYEQYF. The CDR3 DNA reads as TGTGCCAGTAGTATGGTTGGTGGGACTAGCGACTACGAGCAGTACTTC.

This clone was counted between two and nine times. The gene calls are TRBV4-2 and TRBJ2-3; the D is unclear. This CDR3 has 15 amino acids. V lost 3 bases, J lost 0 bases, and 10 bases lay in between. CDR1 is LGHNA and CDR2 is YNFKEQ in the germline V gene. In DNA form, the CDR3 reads TGTGCCAGCAGCCAGCGGCGTACTAGCACAGATACGCAGTATTTT. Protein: CASSQRRTSTDTQYF.

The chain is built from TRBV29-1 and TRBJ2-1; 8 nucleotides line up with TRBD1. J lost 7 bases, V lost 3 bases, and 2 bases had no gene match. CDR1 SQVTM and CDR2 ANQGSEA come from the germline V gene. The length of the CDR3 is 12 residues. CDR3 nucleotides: TGCAGCGTTGAGCAGGGGGCGAATGAGCAGTTCTTC. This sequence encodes CSVEQGANEQFF.

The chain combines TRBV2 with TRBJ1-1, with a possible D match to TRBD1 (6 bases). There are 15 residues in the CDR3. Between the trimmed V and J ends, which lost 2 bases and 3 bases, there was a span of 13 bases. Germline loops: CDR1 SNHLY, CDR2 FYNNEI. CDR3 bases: TGTGCCAGCAGTGAAATGGGGGCGCGGCACACTGAAGCTTTCTTT. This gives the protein CASSEMGARHTEAFF.

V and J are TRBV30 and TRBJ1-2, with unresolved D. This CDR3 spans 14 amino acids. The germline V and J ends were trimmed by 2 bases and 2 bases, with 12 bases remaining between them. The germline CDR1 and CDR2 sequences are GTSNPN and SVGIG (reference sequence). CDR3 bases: TGTGCCTGGAGTCCCCTCGGAGGGAACTATGGCTACACCTTC. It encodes CAWSPLGGNYGYTF.

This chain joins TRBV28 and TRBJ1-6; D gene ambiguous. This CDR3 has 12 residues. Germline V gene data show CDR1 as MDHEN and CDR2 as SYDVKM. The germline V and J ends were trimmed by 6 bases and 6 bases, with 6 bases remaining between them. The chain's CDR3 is CASSSPNSPLHF. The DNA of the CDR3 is TGTGCCAGCAGCAGCCCTAATTCACCCCTCCACTTT.

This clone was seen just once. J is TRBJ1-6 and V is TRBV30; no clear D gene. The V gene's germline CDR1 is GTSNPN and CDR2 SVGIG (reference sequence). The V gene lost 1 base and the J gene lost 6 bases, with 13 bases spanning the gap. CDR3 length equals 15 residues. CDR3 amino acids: CAWSADAGANSPLHF. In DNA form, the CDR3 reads TGTGCCTGGAGTGCCGATGCGGGCGCTAATTCACCCCTCCACTTT.

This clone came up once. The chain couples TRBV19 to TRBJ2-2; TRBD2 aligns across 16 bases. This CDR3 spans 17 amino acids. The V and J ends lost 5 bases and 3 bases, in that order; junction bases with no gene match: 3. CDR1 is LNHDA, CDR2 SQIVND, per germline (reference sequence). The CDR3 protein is CASSSGLAGGDTGELFF. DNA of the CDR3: TGTGCCAGTAGTTCGGGACTAGCGGGAGGGGACACCGGGGAGCTGTTTTTT.

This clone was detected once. CDR3 region: CASSISPPGTGSTDTQYF. In nucleotides, the CDR3 is TGTGCCAGTAGTATATCGCCCCCCGGGACAGGAAGCACAGATACGCAGTATTTT. The genes are TRBV19 and TRBJ2-3; 8 bases match TRBD1. V dropped 2 bases and J dropped 0; count of bases not matched to a gene: 10. CDR1 is LNHDA and CDR2 is SQIVND in the germline V gene (reference sequence). The CDR3 spans 18 residues.

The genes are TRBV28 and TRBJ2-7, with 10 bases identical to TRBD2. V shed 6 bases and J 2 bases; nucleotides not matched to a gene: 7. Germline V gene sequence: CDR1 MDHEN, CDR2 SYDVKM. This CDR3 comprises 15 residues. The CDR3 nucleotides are TGTGCCAGCAGCCCCCCTAGCGGGGGACCCTACGAGCAGTACTTC. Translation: CASSPPSGGPYEQYF.

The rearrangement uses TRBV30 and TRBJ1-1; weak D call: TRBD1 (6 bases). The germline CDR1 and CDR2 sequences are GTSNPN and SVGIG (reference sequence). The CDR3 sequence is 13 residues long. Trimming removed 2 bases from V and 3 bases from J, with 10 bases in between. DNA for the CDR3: TGTGCCTGGAGTAAGGGGGGAGACACTGAAGCTTTCTTT. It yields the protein CAWSKGGDTEAFF.

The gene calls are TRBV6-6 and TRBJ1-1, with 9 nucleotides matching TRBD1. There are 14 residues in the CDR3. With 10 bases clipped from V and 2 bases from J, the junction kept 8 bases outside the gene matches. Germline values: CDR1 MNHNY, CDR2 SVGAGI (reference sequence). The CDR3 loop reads CATRDRAENTEAFF. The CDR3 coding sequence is TGTGCCACGCGGGACAGGGCGGAAAACACTGAAGCTTTCTTT.

The CDR3 protein is CASRPVGGLNQPQHF. The DNA of the CDR3 is TGTGCCAGCAGGCCCGTTGGGGGTCTGAATCAGCCCCAGCATTTT. This chain joins TRBV28 and TRBJ1-5; a possible D gene is TRBD1 (5 bases). Germline loops: CDR1 MDHEN, CDR2 SYDVKM. Trimming shortened V by 6 bases and J by 4 bases, and 16 bases separated the two germline ends. This CDR3 comprises 15 residues.

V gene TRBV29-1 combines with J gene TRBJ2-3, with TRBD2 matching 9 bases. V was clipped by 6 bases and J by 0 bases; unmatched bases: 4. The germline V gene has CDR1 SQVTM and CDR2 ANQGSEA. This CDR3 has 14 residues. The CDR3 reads CSVRLAVSTDTQYF. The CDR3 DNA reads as TGCAGCGTCCGACTAGCGGTTAGCACAGATACGCAGTATTTT.

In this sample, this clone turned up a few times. CDR3 region: CASSPEGGGRTSGFSYEQYF. CDR3 DNA: TGCGCCAGCAGCCCCGAAGGAGGGGGGCGGACTAGCGGATTCTCCTACGAGCAGTACTTC. The chain uses TRBV5-1 and TRBJ2-7, with TRBD2 matching over 10 bases. The CDR3 is made up of 20 amino acids. In germline, CDR1 is SGHRS, CDR2 YFSETQ. Germline trimming cut 4 bases from V and 0 bases from J; bases unmatched to any gene: 19. Drawing the rest from reference TRBV5-1 and TRBJ2-7, the complete variable domain is KAGVTQTPRYLIKTRGQQVTLSCSPISGHRSVSWYQQTPGQGLQFLFEYFSETQRNKGNFPGRFSGRQFSNSRSEMNVSTLELGDSALYLCASSPEGGGRTSGFSYEQYFGPGTRLTVT.

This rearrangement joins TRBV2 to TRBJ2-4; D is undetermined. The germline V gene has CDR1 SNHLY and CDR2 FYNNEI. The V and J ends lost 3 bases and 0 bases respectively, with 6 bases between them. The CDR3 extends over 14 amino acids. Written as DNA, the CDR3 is TGTGCCAGCAGTGAGGCAGAAGCCAAAAACATTCAGTACTTC. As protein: CASSEAEAKNIQYF.